The 8 T cell receptor beta chains in this list originate from one sample, sequenced in a study of T cell changes during pregnancy in multiple sclerosis. Assay used: immunoSEQ multiplex PCR; TCRdb lists only in-frame clones, some missing. Altogether tens of thousands of clones are present, approximately 90% being singletons, with the ten largest covering about 0.42%. Sequenced here: CD4+ T cells from peripheral blood mononuclear cells, sampled in the third trimester of pregnancy. These TCRs come from a female donor in good health, enrolled as a control in a pregnancy study.

V and J are TRBV30 and TRBJ1-2, with D uncertain. The CDR3 has 13 residues. Trimming cost V 1 base and J 4 bases, with 10 bases left between them. Germline loops: CDR1 GTSNPN, CDR2 SVGIG (reference sequence). The CDR3 region is CAWSAEGIYGYTF. CDR3 sequence (DNA): TGTGCCTGGAGTGCGGAGGGAATCTATGGCTACACCTTC.

This chain connects TRBV19 to TRBJ1-2; possible D gene TRBD1, 6 bases. V lost 6 bases to trimming and J lost 8 bases, with 13 bases between them. There are 12 residues in the CDR3. Looked up from germline, CDR1 is LNHDA and CDR2 is SQIVND (reference sequence). CDR3 residues: CASRPRGGGYTF. CDR3 nucleotides: TGTGCCAGTAGGCCCAGGGGCGGCGGCTACACCTTC.

The rearrangement links TRBV19 to TRBJ2-7; TRBD2 agrees at 10 bases. The CDR3 runs 13 residues. CDR1 is LNHDA, CDR2 SQIVND, per germline (reference sequence). After removal of 10 bases from V and 2 bases from J, the junction contained 5 bases not matched to a gene. The CDR3 here is CATRAGGPYEQYF. The CDR3 nucleotides read TGTGCCACTCGAGCGGGAGGGCCCTACGAGCAGTACTTC.

The chain couples TRBV5-1 to TRBJ2-4; 7 positions match TRBD1. This CDR3 contains 14 residues. V was clipped by 1 base and J by 3 bases; unmatched bases: 1. The V gene's germline CDR1 is SGHRS and CDR2 YFSETQ. The CDR3 nucleotides are TGCGCCAGCAGCTTGCAGGGGGACAAAAACATTCAGTACTTC. It is translated as CASSLQGDKNIQYF.

The chain links TRBV11-2 to TRBJ2-7; TRBD1 matches 9 bases. The CDR3 runs 15 residues. From germline, CDR1 is SGHAT and CDR2 FQNNGV. V lost 5 bases to trimming and J lost 5 bases; unmatched junction nucleotides: 10. CDR3 residues: CASSPAGTGSHEQYF. The DNA for the CDR3 is TGTGCCAGCAGCCCCGCCGGGACAGGGTCCCACGAGCAGTACTTC.

The chain is built from TRBV5-1 and TRBJ1-4; 11 bases are shared with TRBD1. CDR1 SGHRS and CDR2 YFSETQ come from the germline V gene. This CDR3 has 14 amino acids. V shed 1 base and J 11 bases; nucleotides not matched to a gene: 4. The CDR3 region is CASSLRTGGEKLFF. The CDR3 DNA reads as TGCGCCAGCAGCTTGAGGACAGGGGGCGAGAAACTGTTTTTT.

The CDR3 loop reads CAWSAQGVQGGNYGYTF. The CDR3 coding sequence is TGTGCCTGGAGTGCACAGGGGGTCCAGGGGGGGAACTATGGCTACACCTTC. The chain has TRBV30 and TRBJ1-2, with 8 bases matching TRBD1. Germline lookup yields CDR1 GTSNPN and CDR2 SVGIG (reference sequence). V trimming: 1 base; J trimming: 2 bases; junction bases outside the gene matches: 12. CDR3 length equals 17 residues.

J is TRBJ1-5 and V is TRBV5-6, with TRBD1 matching over 8 bases. Germline CDR1 is SGHDT and CDR2 is YYEEEE. The CDR3 has 14 amino acids. The V gene end was trimmed by 2 bases and the J gene end by 8 bases; junction bases not matched to a gene: 6. The CDR3 sequence is CASSLRTGWEPQHF. For the CDR3, the DNA is TGTGCCAGCAGCTTACGGACAGGGTGGGAGCCCCAGCATTTT.